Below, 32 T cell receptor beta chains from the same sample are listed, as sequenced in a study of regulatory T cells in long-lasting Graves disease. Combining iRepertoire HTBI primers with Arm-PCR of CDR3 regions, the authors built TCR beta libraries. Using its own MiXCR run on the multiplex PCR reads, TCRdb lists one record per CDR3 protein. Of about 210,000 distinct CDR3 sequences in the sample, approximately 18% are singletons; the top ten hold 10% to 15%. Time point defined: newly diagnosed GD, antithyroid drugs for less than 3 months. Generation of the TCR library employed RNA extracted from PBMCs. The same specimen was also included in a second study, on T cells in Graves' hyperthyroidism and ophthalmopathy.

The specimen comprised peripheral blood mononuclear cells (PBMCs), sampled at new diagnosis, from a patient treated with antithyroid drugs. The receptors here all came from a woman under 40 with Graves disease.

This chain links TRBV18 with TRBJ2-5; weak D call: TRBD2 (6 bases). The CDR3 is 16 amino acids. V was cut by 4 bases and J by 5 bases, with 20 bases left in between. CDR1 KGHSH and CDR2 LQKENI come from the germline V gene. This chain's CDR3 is CASSLRVGGPGETQYF. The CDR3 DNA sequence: TGTGCCAGCTCACTGCGGGTCGGGGGTCCCGGGGAGACCCAGTACTTC.

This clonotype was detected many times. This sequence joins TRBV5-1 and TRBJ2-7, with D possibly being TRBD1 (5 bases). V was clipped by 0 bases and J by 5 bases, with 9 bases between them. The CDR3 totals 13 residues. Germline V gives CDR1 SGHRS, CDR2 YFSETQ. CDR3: CASSLGQLNEQYF. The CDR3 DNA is TGCGCCAGCAGCTTGGGACAGTTAAACGAGCAGTACTTC.

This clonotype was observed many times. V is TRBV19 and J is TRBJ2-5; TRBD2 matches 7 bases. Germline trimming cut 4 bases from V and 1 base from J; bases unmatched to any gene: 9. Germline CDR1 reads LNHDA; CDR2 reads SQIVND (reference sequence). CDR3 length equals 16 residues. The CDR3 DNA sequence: TGTGCCAGTAGTAAAAGAGGTCTAGCGGTCCAAGAGACCCAGTACTTC. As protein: CASSKRGLAVQETQYF.

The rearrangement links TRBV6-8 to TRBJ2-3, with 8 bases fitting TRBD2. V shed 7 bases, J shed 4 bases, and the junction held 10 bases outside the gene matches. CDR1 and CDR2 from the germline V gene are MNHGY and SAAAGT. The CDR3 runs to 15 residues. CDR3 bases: TGTGCCAGCAATTCGGCTAGCGGGTACGCAGATACGCAGTATTTT. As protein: CASNSASGYADTQYF.

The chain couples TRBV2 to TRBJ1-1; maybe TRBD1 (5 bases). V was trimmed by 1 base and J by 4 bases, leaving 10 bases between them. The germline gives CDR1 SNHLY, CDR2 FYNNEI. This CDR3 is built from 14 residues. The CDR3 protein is CASSEGGLGTEAFF. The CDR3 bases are TGTGCCAGCAGTGAAGGGGGGTTGGGCACTGAAGCTTTCTTT.

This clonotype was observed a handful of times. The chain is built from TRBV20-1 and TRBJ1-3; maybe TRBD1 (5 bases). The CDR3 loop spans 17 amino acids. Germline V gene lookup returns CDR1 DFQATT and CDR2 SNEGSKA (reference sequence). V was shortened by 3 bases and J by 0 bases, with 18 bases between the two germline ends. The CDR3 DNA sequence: TGCAGTGCTAGTCCCCGGGGCCTAGGGAACTCTGGAAACACCATATATTTT. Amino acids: CSASPRGLGNSGNTIYF.

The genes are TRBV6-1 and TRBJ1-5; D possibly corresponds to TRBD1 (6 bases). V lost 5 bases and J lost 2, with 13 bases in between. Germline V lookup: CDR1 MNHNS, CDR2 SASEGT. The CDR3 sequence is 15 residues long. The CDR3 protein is CASSLDRIGNQPQHF. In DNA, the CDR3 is TGTGCCAGCAGTCTGGACAGAATCGGCAATCAGCCCCAGCATTTT.

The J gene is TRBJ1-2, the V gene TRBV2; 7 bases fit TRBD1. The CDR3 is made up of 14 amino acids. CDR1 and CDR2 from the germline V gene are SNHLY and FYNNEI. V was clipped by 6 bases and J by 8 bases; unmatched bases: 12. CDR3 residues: CASSLGGAMQGYTF. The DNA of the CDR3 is TGTGCCAGCAGCCTAGGGGGCGCGATGCAAGGCTACACCTTC.

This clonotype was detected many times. The CDR3 sequence is CASKTSGRSRELFF. In DNA, the CDR3 is TGTGCCAGCAAGACTAGCGGGAGGAGTAGGGAGCTGTTTTTT. The chain is built from TRBV19 and TRBJ2-2; 13 bases are a match to TRBD2. The CDR3 totals 14 residues. CDR1 and CDR2 from the germline V gene are LNHDA and SQIVND (reference sequence). Trimming cost V 9 bases and J 9 bases; bases outside gene matches: 7.

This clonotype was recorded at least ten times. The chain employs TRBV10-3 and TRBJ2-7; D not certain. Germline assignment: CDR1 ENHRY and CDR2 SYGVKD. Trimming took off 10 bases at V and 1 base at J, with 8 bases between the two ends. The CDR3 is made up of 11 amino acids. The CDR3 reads CATGDSYEQYF. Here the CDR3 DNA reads TGTGCCACTGGGGATTCCTACGAGCAGTACTTC.

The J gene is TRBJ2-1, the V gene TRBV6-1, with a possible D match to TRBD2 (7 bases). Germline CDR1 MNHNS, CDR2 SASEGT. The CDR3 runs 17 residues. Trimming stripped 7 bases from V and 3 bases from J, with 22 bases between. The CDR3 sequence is CASTGGSSRRSYNEQFF. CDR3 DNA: TGTGCCAGCACGGGGGGCTCAAGTCGTAGGAGCTACAATGAGCAGTTCTTC.

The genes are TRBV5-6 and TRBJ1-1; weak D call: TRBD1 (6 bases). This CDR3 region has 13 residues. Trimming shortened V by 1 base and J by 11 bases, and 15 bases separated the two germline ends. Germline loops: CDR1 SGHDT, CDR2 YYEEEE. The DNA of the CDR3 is TGTGCCAGCAGCTTGTGGGGGGGCGCAGGGGCTTTCTTT. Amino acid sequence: CASSLWGGAGAFF.

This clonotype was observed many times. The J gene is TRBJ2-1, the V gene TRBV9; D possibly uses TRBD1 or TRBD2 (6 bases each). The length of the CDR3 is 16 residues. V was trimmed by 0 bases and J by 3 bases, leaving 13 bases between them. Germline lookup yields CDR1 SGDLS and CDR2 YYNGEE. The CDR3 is CASSVAGGAYYNEQFF. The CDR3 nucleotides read TGTGCCAGCAGCGTAGCCGGGGGCGCCTACTACAATGAGCAGTTCTTC.

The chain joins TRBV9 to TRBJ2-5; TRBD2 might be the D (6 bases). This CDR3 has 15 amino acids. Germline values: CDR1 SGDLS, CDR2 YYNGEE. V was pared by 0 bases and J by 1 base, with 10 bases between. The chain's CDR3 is CASSVDPGSQETQYF. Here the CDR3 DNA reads TGTGCCAGCAGCGTAGATCCCGGGAGCCAAGAGACCCAGTACTTC.

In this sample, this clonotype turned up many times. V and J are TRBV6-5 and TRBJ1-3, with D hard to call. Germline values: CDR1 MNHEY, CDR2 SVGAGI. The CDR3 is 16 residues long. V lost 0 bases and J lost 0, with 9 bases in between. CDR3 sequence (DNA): TGTGCCAGCAGTTACTCGTCCCTGAGCTCTGGAAACACCATATATTTT. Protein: CASSYSSLSSGNTIYF.

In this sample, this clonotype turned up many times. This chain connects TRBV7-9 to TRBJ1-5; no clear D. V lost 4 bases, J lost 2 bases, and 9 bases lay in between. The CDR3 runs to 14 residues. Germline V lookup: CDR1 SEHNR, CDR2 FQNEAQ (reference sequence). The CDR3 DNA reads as TGTGCCAGCAGCTCGGACGGGGGCAATCAGCCCCAGCATTTT. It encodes CASSSDGGNQPQHF. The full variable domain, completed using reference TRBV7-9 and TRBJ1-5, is DTGVSQNPRHKITKRGQNVTFRCDPISEHNRLYWYRQTLGQGPEFLTYFQNEAQLEKSRLLSDRFSAERPKGSFSTLEIQRTEQGDSAMYLCASSSDGGNQPQHFGDGTRLSIL.

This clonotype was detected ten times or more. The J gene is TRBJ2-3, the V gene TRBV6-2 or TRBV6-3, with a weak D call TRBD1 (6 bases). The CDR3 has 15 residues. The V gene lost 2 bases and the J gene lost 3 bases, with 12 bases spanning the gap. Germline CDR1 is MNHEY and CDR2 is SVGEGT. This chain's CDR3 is CASSYPDSLTDTQYF. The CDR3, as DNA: TGTGCCAGCAGTTACCCGGACAGCTTAACAGATACGCAGTATTTT.

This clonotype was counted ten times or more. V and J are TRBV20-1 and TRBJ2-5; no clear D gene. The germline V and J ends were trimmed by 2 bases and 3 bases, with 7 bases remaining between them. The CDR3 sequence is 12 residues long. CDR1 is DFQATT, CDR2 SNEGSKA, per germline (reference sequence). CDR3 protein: CSARWLEETQYF. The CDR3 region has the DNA TGCAGTGCTAGATGGCTAGAAGAGACCCAGTACTTC.

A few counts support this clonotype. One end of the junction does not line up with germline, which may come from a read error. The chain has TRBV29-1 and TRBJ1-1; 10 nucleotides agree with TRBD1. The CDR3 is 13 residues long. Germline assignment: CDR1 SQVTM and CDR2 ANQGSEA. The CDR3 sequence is CSVEDRGNTGAFF. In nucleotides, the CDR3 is TGCAGCGTTGAGGACAGGGGGAACACTGGAGCTTTCTTT.

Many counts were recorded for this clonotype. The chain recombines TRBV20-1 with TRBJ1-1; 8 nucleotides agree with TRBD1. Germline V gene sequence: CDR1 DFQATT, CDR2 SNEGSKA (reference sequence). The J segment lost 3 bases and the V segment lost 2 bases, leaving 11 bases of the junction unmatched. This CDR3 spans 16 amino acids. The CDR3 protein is CSARFGRGRQDTEAFF. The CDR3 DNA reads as TGCAGTGCTAGATTTGGCAGGGGGCGACAGGACACTGAAGCTTTCTTT.

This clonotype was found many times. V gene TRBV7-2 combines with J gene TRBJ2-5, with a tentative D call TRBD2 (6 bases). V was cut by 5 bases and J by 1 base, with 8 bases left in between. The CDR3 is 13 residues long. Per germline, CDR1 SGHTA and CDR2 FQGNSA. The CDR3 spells CASSRDFQETQYF. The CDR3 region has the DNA TGTGCCAGCAGCCGGGACTTCCAAGAGACCCAGTACTTC.

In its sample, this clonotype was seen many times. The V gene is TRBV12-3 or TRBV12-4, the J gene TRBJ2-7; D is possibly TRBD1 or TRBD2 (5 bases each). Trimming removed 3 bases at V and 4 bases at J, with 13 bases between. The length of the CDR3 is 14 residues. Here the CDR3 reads CASSFGGPPYEQYF. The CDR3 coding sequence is TGTGCCAGCAGTTTTGGGGGACCTCCTTACGAGCAGTACTTC.

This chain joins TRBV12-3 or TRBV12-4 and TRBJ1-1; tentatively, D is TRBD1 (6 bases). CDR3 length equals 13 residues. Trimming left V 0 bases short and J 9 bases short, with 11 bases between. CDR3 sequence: CASSLALTGKAFF. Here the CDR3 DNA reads TGTGCCAGCAGTTTAGCGCTAACAGGGAAAGCTTTCTTT.

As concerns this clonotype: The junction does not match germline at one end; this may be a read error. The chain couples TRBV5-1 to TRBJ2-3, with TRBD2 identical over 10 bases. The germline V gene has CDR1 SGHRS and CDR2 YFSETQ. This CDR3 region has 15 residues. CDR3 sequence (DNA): TGTGCCAGCAGCGTGGCTAGCGGGAGTTCCGATACGCAGTATTTT. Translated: CASSVASGSSDTQYF.

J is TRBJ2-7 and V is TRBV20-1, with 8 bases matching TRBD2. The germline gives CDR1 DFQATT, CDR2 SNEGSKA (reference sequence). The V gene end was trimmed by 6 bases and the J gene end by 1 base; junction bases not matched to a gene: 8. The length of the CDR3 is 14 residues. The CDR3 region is CSAPGGAASYEQYF. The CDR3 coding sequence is TGCAGTGCCCCCGGGGGGGCCGCTTCCTACGAGCAGTACTTC.

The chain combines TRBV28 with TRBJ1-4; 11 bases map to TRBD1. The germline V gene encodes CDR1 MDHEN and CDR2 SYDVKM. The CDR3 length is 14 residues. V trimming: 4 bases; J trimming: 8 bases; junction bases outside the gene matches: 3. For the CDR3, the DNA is TGTGCCAGCAGTTGGACAGGGGGCAGGGAAAAACTGTTTTTT. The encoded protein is CASSWTGGREKLFF.

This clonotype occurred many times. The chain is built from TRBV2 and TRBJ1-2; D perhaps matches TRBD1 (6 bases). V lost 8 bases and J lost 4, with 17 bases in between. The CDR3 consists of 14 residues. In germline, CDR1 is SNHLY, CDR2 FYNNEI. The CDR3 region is CASPLQGPSYGYTF. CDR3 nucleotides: TGTGCCAGCCCCCTACAGGGTCCCTCCTATGGCTACACCTTC. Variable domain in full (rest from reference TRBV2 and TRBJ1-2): EPEVTQTPSHQVTQMGQEVILRCVPISNHLYFYWYRQILGQKVEFLVSFYNNEISEKSEIFDDQFSVERPDGSNFTLKIRSTKLEDSAMYFCASPLQGPSYGYTFGSGTRLTVV.

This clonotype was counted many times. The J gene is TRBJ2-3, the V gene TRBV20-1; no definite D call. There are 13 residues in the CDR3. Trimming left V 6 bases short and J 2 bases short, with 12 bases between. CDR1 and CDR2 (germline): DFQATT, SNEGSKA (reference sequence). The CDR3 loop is CSAPSPSTDTQYF. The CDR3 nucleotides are TGCAGTGCCCCATCGCCGTCCACAGATACGCAGTATTTT.

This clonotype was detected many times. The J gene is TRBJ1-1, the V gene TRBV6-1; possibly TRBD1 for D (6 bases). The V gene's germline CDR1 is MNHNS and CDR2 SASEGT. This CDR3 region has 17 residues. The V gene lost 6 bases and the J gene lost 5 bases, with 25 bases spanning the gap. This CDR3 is CASRTTPGQPKGTEAFF. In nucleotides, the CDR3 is TGTGCCAGCAGGACGACGCCGGGACAACCGAAAGGGACTGAAGCTTTCTTT.

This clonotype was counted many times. CDR3 protein: CSARVMGALNSPLHF. The CDR3 region has the DNA TGCAGTGCTAGAGTGATGGGGGCGCTTAATTCACCCCTCCACTTT. The chain carries TRBV20-1 and TRBJ1-6; perhaps TRBD1 as D (6 bases). Per germline, CDR1 DFQATT and CDR2 SNEGSKA (reference sequence). The ends were cut back, 1 base at V and 6 bases at J, with 13 bases in the middle. This CDR3 is built from 15 residues.

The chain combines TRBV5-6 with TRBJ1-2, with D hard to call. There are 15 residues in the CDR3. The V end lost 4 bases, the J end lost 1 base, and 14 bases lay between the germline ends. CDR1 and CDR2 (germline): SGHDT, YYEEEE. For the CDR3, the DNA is TGTGCCAGCAGCGTTGGCCCCAGTAGTAACTATGGCTACACCTTC. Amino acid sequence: CASSVGPSSNYGYTF. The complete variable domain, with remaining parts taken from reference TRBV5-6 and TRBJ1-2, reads DAGVTQSPTHLIKTRGQQVTLRCSPKSGHDTVSWYQQALGQGPQFIFQYYEEEERQRGNFPDRFSGHQFPNYSSELNVNALLLGDSALYLCASSVGPSSNYGYTFGSGTRLTVV.

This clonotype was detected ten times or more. CDR3 sequence: CASSFDIDPNNEQFF. CDR3 bases: TGCGCCAGCAGCTTCGATATAGACCCCAACAATGAGCAGTTCTTC. This rearrangement joins TRBV5-1 to TRBJ2-1, with D unclear. V lost 2 bases, J lost 5 bases, and 14 bases lay in between. The CDR3 covers 15 residues. In germline, CDR1 is SGHRS, CDR2 YFSETQ.